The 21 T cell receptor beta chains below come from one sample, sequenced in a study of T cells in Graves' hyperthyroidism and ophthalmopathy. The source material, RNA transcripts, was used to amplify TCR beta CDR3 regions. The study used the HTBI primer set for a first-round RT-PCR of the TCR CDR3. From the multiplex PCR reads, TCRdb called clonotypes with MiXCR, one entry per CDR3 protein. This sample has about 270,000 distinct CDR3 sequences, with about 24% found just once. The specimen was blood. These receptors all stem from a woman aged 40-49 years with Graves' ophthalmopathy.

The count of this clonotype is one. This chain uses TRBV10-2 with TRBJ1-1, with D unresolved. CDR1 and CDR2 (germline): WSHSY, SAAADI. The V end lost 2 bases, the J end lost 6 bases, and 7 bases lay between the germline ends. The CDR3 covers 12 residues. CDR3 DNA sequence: TGCGCCAGCAGTGAGGGAACCGCTGAAGCTTTCTTT. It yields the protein CASSEGTAEAFF.

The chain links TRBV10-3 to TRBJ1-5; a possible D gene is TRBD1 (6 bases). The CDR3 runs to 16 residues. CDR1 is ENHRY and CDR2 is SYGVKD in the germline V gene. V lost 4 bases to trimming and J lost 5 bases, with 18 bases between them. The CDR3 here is CAISAIGAGEDQPQHF. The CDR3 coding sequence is TGTGCCATCAGTGCAATAGGGGCAGGGGAGGATCAGCCCCAGCATTTT.

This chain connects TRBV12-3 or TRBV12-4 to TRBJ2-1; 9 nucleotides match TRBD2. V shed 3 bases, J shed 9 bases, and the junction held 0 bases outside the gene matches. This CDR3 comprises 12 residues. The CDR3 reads CASSFSGSEQFF. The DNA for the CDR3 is TGTGCCAGCAGTTTTAGCGGGAGTGAGCAGTTCTTC.

CDR3: CASSAPPGGRIDGYTF. The CDR3 DNA sequence: TGTGCCAGCAGCGCACCTCCAGGAGGCAGGATTGACGGCTACACCTTC. V usage is TRBV9 and J usage is TRBJ1-2; D call uncertain. V was clipped by 3 bases and J by 8 bases, with 23 bases between them. In germline, CDR1 is SGDLS, CDR2 YYNGEE. The CDR3 runs 16 residues.

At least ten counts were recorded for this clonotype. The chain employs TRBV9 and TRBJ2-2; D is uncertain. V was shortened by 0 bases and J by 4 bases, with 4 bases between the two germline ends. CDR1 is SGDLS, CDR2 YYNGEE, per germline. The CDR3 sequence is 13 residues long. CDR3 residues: CASSVEGTGELFF. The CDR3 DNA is TGTGCCAGCAGCGTAGAGGGCACCGGGGAGCTGTTTTTT.

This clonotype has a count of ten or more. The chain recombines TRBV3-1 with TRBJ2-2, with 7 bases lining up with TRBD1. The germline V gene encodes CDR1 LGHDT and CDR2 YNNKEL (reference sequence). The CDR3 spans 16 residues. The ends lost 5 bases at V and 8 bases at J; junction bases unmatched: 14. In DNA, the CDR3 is TGTGCCAGCAGCATTGGACCGGGACAGTGGTCGGGGGAGCTGTTTTTT. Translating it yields CASSIGPGQWSGELFF. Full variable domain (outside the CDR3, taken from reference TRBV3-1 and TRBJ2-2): DTAVSQTPKYLVTQMGNDKSIKCEQNLGHDTMYWYKQDSKKFLKIMFSYNNKELIINETVPNRFSPKSPDKAHLNLHINSLELGDSAVYFCASSIGPGQWSGELFFGEGSRLTVL.

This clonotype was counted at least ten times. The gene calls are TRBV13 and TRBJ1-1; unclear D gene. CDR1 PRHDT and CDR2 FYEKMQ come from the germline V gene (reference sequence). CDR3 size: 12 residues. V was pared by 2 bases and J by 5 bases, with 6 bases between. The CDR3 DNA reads TGTGCCAGCAGCTTACCGTGGACTGAAGCTTTCTTT. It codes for CASSLPWTEAFF.

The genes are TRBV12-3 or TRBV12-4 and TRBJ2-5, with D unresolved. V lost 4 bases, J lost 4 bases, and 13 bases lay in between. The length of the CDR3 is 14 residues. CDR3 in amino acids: CASSYLGTLETQYF. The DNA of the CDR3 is TGTGCCAGCAGTTATCTGGGCACCTTAGAGACCCAGTACTTC.

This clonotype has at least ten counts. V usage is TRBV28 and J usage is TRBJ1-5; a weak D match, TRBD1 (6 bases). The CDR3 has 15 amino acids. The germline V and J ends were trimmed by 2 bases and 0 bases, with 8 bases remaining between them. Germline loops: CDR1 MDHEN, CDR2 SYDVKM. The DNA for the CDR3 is TGTGCCAGCAGTTTACAGGGGAATAGCAATCAGCCCCAGCATTTT. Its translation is CASSLQGNSNQPQHF.

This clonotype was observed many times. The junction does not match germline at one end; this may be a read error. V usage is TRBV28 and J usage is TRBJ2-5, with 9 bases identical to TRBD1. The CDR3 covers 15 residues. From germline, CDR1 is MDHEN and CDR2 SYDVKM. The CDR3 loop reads CASSLARDREETRYF. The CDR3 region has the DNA TGTGCCAGCAGTTTAGCCCGGGACAGGGAAGAGACCCGGTACTTC.

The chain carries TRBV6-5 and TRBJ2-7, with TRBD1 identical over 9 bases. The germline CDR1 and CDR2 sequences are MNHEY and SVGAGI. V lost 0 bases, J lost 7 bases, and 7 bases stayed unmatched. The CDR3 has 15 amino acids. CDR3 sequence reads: CASSYSGQGIGEQYF. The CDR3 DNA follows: TGTGCCAGCAGTTACTCGGGACAGGGTATAGGTGAGCAGTACTTC.

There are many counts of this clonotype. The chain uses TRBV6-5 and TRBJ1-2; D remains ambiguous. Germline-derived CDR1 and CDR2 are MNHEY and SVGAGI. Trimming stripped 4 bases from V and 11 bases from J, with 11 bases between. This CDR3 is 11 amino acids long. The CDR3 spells CASSSSQTYTF. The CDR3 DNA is TGTGCCAGCAGTTCTTCTCAGACGTACACCTTC.

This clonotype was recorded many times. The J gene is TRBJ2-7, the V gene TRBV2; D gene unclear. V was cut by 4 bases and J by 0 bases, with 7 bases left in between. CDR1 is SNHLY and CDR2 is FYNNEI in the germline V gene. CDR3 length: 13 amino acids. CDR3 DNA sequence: TGTGCCAGCAGTGGAGGCCTCTCCTACGAGCAGTACTTC. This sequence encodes CASSGGLSYEQYF.

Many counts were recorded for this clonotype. For the CDR3, the DNA is TGTGCCAGCAGCGTAGGGGGGCAAGGAAACACCATATATTTT. Amino acids: CASSVGGQGNTIYF. The gene calls are TRBV9 and TRBJ1-3; TRBD1 might be the D (6 bases). Germline CDR1 is SGDLS and CDR2 is YYNGEE. The CDR3 runs 14 residues. V lost 0 bases and J 4 bases, leaving 8 bases between the germline ends. Full variable domain (missing parts from reference TRBV9 and TRBJ1-3): DSGVTQTPKHLITATGQRVTLRCSPRSGDLSVYWYQQSLDQGLQFLIQYYNGEERAKGNILERFSAQQFPDLHSELNLSSLELGDSALYFCASSVGGQGNTIYFGEGSWLTVV.

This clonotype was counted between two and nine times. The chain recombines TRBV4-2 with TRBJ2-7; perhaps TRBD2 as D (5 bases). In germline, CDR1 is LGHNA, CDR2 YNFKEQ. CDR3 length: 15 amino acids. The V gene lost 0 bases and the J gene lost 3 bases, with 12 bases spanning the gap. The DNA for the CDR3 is TGTGCCAGCAGCCAAGAAGCCGGGGTGGGCTACGAGCAGTACTTC. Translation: CASSQEAGVGYEQYF.

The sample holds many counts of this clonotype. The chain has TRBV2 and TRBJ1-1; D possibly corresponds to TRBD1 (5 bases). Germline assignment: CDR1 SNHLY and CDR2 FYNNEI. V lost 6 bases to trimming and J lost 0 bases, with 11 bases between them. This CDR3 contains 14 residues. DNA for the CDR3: TGTGCCAGCAGCCGACAGAACATGAACACTGAAGCTTTCTTT. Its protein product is CASSRQNMNTEAFF.

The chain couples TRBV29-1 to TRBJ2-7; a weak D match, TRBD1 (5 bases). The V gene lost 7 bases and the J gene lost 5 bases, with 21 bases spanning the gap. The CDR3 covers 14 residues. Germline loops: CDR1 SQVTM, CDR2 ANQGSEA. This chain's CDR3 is CSATPGANVHEQYF. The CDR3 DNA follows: TGCAGCGCTACACCTGGGGCTAACGTCCACGAGCAGTACTTC.

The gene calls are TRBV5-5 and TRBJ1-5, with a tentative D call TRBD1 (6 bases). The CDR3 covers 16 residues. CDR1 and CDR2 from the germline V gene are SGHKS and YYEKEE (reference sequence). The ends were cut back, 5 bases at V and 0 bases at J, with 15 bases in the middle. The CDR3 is CASRGGGPYSNQPQHF. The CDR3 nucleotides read TGTGCCAGCAGAGGTGGGGGCCCCTATAGCAATCAGCCCCAGCATTTT.

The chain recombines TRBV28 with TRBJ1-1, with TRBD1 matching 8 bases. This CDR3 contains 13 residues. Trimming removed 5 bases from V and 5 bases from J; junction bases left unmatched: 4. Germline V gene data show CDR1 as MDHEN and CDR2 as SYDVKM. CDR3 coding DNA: TGTGCCAGCAGTCGGACAGGGCCTACTGAAGCTTTCTTT. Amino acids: CASSRTGPTEAFF. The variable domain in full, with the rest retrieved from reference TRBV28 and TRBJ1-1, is DVKVTQSSRYLVKRTGEKVFLECVQDMDHENMFWYRQDPGLGLRLIYFSYDVKMKEKGDIPEGYSVSREKKERFSLILESASTNQTSMYLCASSRTGPTEAFFGQGTRLTVV.

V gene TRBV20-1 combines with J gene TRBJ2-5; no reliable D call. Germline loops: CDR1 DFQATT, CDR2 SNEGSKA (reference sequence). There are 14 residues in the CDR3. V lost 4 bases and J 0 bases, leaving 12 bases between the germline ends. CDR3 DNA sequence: TGCAGTGCTACCCAAAAGGGCGACCAAGAGACCCAGTACTTC. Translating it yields CSATQKGDQETQYF.

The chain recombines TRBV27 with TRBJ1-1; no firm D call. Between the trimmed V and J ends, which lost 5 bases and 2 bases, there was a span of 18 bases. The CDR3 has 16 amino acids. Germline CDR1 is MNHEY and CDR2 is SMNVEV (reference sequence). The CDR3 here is CASSLGNQRGNTEAFF. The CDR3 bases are TGTGCCAGCAGTCTCGGGAACCAAAGAGGAAACACTGAAGCTTTCTTT.